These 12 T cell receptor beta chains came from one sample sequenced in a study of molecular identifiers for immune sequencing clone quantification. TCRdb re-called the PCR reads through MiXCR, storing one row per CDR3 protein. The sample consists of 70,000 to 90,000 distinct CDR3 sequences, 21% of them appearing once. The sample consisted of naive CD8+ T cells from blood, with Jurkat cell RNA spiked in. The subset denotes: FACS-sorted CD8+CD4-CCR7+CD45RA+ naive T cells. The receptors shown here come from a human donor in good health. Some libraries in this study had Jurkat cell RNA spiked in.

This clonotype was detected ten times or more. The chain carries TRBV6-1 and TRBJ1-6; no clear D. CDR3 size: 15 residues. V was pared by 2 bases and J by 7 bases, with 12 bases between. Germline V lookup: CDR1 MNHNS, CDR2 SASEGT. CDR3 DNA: TGTGCCAGCAGTGAATGGGCAAGGGTGAATTCACCCCTCCACTTT. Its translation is CASSEWARVNSPLHF.

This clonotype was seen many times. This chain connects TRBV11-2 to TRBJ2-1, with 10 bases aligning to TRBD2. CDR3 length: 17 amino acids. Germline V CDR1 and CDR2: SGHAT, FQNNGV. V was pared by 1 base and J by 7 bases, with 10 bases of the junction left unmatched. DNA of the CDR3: TGTGCCAGCAGCTTAGTGGATCCAGCGGGGGGGCTGAATGAGCAGTTCTTC. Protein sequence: CASSLVDPAGGLNEQFF.

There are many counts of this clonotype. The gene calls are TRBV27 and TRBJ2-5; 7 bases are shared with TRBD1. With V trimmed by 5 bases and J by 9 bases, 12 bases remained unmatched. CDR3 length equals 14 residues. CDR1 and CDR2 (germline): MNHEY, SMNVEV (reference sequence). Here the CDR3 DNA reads TGTGCCAGCAGTCCTGGGACAGAGTGGTTGGCCCAGTACTTC. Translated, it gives CASSPGTEWLAQYF.

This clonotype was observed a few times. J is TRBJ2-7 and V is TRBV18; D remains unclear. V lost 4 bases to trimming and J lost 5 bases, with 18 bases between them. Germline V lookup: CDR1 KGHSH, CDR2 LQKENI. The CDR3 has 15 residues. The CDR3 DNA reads TGTGCCAGCTCACGGGTCAAACGTCTGCCGGACGAGCAGTACTTC. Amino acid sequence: CASSRVKRLPDEQYF.

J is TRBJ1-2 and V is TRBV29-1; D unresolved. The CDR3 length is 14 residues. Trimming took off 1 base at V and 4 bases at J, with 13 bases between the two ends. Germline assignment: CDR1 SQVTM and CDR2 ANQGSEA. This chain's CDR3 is CSVEAGDSGYGYTF. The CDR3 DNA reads TGCAGCGTTGAAGCGGGCGACTCCGGCTATGGCTACACCTTC.

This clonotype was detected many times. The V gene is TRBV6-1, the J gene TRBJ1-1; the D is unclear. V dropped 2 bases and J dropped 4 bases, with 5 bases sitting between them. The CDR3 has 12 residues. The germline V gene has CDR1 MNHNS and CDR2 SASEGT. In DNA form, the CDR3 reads TGTGCCAGCAGTGAAATAAGCACTGAAGCTTTCTTT. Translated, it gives CASSEISTEAFF.

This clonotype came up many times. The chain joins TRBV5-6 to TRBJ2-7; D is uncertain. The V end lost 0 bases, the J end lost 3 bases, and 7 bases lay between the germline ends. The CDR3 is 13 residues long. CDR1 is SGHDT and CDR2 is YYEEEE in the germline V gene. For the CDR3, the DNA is TGTGCCAGCAGCTTGGACCCCAGCTACGAGCAGTACTTC. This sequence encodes CASSLDPSYEQYF.

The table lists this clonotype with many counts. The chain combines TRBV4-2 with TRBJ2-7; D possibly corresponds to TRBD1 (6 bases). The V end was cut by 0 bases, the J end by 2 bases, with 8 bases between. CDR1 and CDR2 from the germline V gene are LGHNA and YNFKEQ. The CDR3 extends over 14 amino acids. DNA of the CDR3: TGTGCCAGCAGCCAAGATTCAGGGGCCTACGAGCAGTACTTC. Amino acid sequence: CASSQDSGAYEQYF.

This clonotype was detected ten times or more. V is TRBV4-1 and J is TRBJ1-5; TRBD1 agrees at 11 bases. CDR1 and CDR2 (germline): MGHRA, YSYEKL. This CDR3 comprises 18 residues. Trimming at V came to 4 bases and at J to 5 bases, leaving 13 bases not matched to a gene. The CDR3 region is CASSPGQGARIGDQPQHF. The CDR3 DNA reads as TGCGCCAGCAGCCCCGGACAGGGGGCTCGGATCGGGGATCAGCCCCAGCATTTT.

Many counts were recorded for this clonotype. In DNA, the CDR3 is TGCGCCAGCAGCCCTAGGGCAGAGGGGGCCATCGAGCAGTACTTC. As protein: CASSPRAEGAIEQYF. The V and J genes are TRBV4-3 and TRBJ2-7; 7 bases map to TRBD1. Germline-derived CDR1 and CDR2 are LGHNA and YSLEER. V lost 4 bases to trimming and J lost 6 bases; unmatched junction nucleotides: 12. CDR3 length: 15 residues.

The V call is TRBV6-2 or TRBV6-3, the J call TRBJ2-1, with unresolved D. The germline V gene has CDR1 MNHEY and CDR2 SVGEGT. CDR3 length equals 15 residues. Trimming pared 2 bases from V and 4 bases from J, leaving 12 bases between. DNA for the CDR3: TGTGCCAGCAGTTACCTAGGCCTCCGGTACAATGAGCAGTTCTTC. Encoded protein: CASSYLGLRYNEQFF.

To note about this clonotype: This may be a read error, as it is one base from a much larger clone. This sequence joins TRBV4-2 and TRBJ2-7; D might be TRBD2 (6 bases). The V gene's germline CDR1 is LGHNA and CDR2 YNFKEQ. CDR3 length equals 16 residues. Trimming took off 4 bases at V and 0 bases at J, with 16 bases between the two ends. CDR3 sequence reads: CASSRDPAGSSYEQYF. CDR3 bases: TGTGCCAGCAGCCGAGATCCCGCGGGGAGCTCCTACGAGCAGTACTTC.